Listed here are 3 T cell receptor beta chains from one sample, sequenced in a study of blood T cell repertoires in COVID-19. Clones were sequenced by immunoSEQ multiplex PCR, and TCRdb holds only the in-frame ones, with some missing. The sample carries fewer than 300,000 clones, approximately 90% recorded once. The sequenced sample consisted of PBMCs or T cells enriched from blood (not recorded which). These receptors were obtained from a man in his forties or fifties who had recovered from COVID-19.

The CDR3 reads CASSLHPSGNTDTQYF. The DNA for the CDR3 is TGTGCCAGCAGCTTACATCCTAGCGGAAACACAGATACGCAGTATTTT. V is TRBV7-2 and J is TRBJ2-3; 7 positions match TRBD2. Trimming at V came to 2 bases and at J to 2 bases, leaving 7 bases not matched to a gene. The germline V gene encodes CDR1 SGHTA and CDR2 FQGNSA. The CDR3 is 16 amino acids.

The chain links TRBV7-2 to TRBJ2-7, with 11 bases that match TRBD1. With 5 bases clipped from V and 4 bases from J, the junction kept 7 bases outside the gene matches. The germline V gene encodes CDR1 SGHTA and CDR2 FQGNSA. The CDR3 covers 15 residues. The CDR3 bases are TGTGCCAGCAGCCAAGGGACAGGGGGTATTTACGAGCAGTACTTC. It encodes CASSQGTGGIYEQYF.

The J gene is TRBJ2-4, the V gene TRBV13; 9 nucleotides align to TRBD2. V lost 2 bases, J lost 4 bases, and 6 bases stayed unmatched. Germline values: CDR1 PRHDT, CDR2 FYEKMQ (reference sequence). The CDR3 loop spans 16 amino acids. CDR3 protein: CASSLRTSVEKNIQYF. As DNA, the CDR3 is TGTGCCAGCAGCTTACGGACTAGCGTGGAGAAAAACATTCAGTACTTC.